One T cell receptor beta chain is described in this entry. Its antigen remains unidentified. Base qualities are not recorded, but no much larger clone differs from it by a single base. Every donor in the study was a healthy Caucasian. The twin cohort consisted of three pairs of female monozygotic twins, all aged about 18 to 29 years. Peripheral blood mononuclear cells were the source from which RNA for the TCR libraries was isolated. The CDR3 starts with the cysteine, ends with the phenylalanine, and has 16 residues. Just CDR3 DNA is preserved here, 48 bases in frame from base 1. Relative to germline, V is missing 5 bases and J is missing 6 bases, with 9 bases of the junction outside any gene match. As encoded in the germline V gene, CDR1 is MDHEN while CDR2 is SYDVKM. The library relied on 5' RACE. The instrument was an Illumina HiSeq 2000. Template switching added a universal primer binding site, and the final cDNA carried a unique molecular identifier that allowed TCR cDNA molecules to be counted accurately. Specific primers in the conserved constant-segment region were used to synthesize first-strand cDNA for the TCR alpha and beta chains. To control for contamination, every cDNA library was double barcoded, receiving both a SMART-Mk sample barcode and Illumina barcodes. Two successive PCR steps introduced TruSeq adapter sequences along with Illumina sample barcodes. The Illumina HiSeq platform was used with custom primers to sequence TCR alpha and beta cDNA libraries. As for the authors' bioinformatics: MiGEC processed the raw reads to extract unique molecular identifiers, while MiXCR was used to determine the CDR3 positions. For each individual, recombination models were inferred using an EM algorithm with the repgenHMM and IGoR tools. Shared clonotypes were analyzed with the tcR package in R, and sharing was normalized by the product of cloneset sizes. Out-of-frame nonproductive sequences were analyzed to study raw recombination free of thymic and clonal selection effects. TCRdb reprocessed the public reads (quality trimming at Q25 with fastp, clone calling with MiXCR) and kept in-frame beta chains. Every entry covers one CDR3 protein and lists the most common genes and DNA from its rows. The V and J calls reflect TCRdb's pipeline rather than the authors' work. This sample is represented by about 660,000 distinct CDR3 sequences; 8.5% to 9.5% of them were singletons. Together, the top ten hold more than 0.75% of the sample.

This sample stems from a study of identical twins (TCRdb year 2016). Broadly, across the study: The study deep-sequenced TCR alpha and beta repertoires from monozygotic twins, unrelated adults of various ages and cord blood to test whether fetal clonotypes persist. To rule out contamination, the twin experiments were replicated at different times with different library preparation protocols. General study outcomes and caveats: In beta out-of-frame sequences, excess twin sharing was weaker, because having fewer shared sequences lowered the signal-to-noise ratio. Abundant cord blood beta clonotypes had fewer insertions, young adult naive repertoires showed a similar but weaker trend, and memory repertoires showed no such trend. Zero-insertion analyses could be partly confounded by invariant T cells such as MAIT and iNKT, though diverse VJ usage argued against such confounding for most clonotypes. Out-of-frame TCR alpha sharing in monozygotic twins was systematically underestimated by recombination models, whereas sharing between unrelated individuals was in agreement with the recombination models. Because the same donors could not be followed over many years, conclusions were based on cross-sectional statistical analysis. Compared with coincidental sharing between unrelated individuals, out-of-frame TCR alpha sequences shared between twins had an excess of sequences with low generation probability.

This sample also belongs to another study, concerning yellow fever vaccine responses in identical twins. That second publication adds: According to the authors, the vaccine-induced T cell response in identical twins seemed to be partly convergent and partly specific to each individual. In identical twins, the study followed T cell clones that responded to the vaccine with precision.

The chain is encoded by TRBV28 joined to TRBJ2-6; 8 nucleotides in the junction match TRBD1. The sequencing sample was made of PBMCs. The clonotype was recovered from a woman between 18 and 29 years old in good health. The CDR3 is CASSPPDRAAANVLTF. The DNA is as follows: TGTGCCAGCAGTCCCCCGGACAGGGCAGCGGCCAACGTCCTGACTTTC.